Detailed here is one TCR beta chain. Its target is unknown. The entry originates in a study of Tregs in tolerant kidney transplant recipients. Unstimulated regulatory T cells (CD4+CD25+CD127-), CD4+CD25- non-regulatory cells, CD4 and CD8 cells were FACS-sorted from thawed PBMCs. Generated by immunoSEQ multiplex PCR, the TCRdb table keeps only in-frame clones and is missing some. The top ten clones hold around 0.64% of a sample with 240,000 or so clones, about four fifths of them seen once. General study findings and limits: No direct test of biological reproducibility was done here. Activated donor B cell expansion appeared to reveal the most relevant donor-specific TCRbeta repertoire.

This clonotype was obtained from a human donor in good health. Sequenced: CD4+ T cells from blood.

CDR3 residues: CASSRDRGGGYGYTF. DNA for the CDR3: TGTGCCAGTAGCCGTGACAGGGGAGGGGGCTATGGCTACACCTTC. The chain couples TRBV19 to TRBJ1-2; TRBD1 matches at 8 bases. Per germline, CDR1 LNHDA and CDR2 SQIVND (reference sequence). CDR3 length: 15 amino acids. Trimming at V came to 6 bases and at J to 4 bases, leaving 10 bases not matched to a gene.